The 23 T cell receptor beta chains reported below all come from one sample, sequenced in a study of OX40 agonist ivuxolimab in advanced cancers. This table comes from immunoSEQ multiplex PCR, and its TCRdb copy is limited to in-frame clones, with some not included. The sample shows about 100,000 clones, around 87% of them seen only once. The sample in question was CD4+ or CD8+ T cells sorted from blood, obtained in a trial of the OX40 agonist ivuxolimab. Receptor source: an adult with an advanced solid tumor such as melanoma, head and neck, liver or kidney cancer.

V usage is TRBV28 and J usage is TRBJ1-5; D might be TRBD1 (5 bases). Germline CDR1 and CDR2: MDHEN and SYDVKM. This CDR3 region has 15 residues. Trimming pared 3 bases from V and 6 bases from J, leaving 15 bases between. This chain's CDR3 is CASSLSAGNLQPQHF. The CDR3 coding sequence is TGTGCCAGCAGTTTGTCGGCAGGGAATCTTCAGCCCCAGCATTTT.

In this sample, this clone turned up once. This rearrangement joins TRBV5-1 to TRBJ2-5, with unresolved D. The germline V gene encodes CDR1 SGHRS and CDR2 YFSETQ. The V and J ends lost 2 bases and 11 bases respectively, with 19 bases between them. The CDR3 is made up of 14 amino acids. CDR3 residues: CASSLGTVLGEQYF. The CDR3 DNA reads TGCGCCAGCAGCTTAGGTACAGTCCTCGGAGAGCAGTACTTC.

The V and J genes are TRBV15 and TRBJ2-7; the D is unclear. CDR1 is LNHNV and CDR2 is YYDKDF in the germline V gene (reference sequence). With 1 base removed from V and 0 bases from J, the gap between germline ends came to 10 bases. The CDR3 totals 15 residues. The CDR3 region is CATSRGGGDSYEQYF. CDR3 bases: TGTGCCACCAGCAGAGGAGGCGGAGACTCCTACGAGCAGTACTTC.

This clone was recorded only once. The rearrangement joins TRBV9 to TRBJ1-5; 8 nucleotides align to TRBD1. V lost 0 bases, J lost 6 bases, and 5 bases stayed unmatched. The germline V gene has CDR1 SGDLS and CDR2 YYNGEE. CDR3 size: 15 residues. The DNA for the CDR3 is TGTGCCAGCAGCGTAGGGGGGACAGGAAGTCAGCCCCAGCATTTT. It encodes CASSVGGTGSQPQHF.

The gene calls are TRBV28 and TRBJ2-7, with unresolved D. V was trimmed by 3 bases and J by 3 bases, leaving 6 bases between them. From germline, CDR1 is MDHEN and CDR2 SYDVKM. The length of the CDR3 is 12 residues. The CDR3 loop reads CASSFYIYEQYF. Here the CDR3 DNA reads TGTGCCAGCAGTTTTTATATCTACGAGCAGTACTTC.

The CDR3 region is CAISSRPGGIADTQYF. The CDR3 nucleotides are TGTGCCATCAGTTCCAGGCCGGGGGGAATCGCAGATACGCAGTATTTT. The J gene is TRBJ2-3, the V gene TRBV10-3; 7 bases are a match to TRBD2. V lost 5 bases and J lost 4; bases outside the gene matches: 12. CDR1 ENHRY and CDR2 SYGVKD come from the germline V gene. The CDR3 runs 16 residues.

In this sample, this clone turned up once. This chain uses TRBV30 with TRBJ2-7; TRBD2 is a possible D gene (6 bases). This CDR3 has 14 residues. V was cut by 3 bases and J by 4 bases, with 16 bases left in between. Germline assignment: CDR1 GTSNPN and CDR2 SVGIG (reference sequence). CDR3 protein: CAWRRDWGGYEQYF. Written as DNA, the CDR3 is TGTGCCTGGAGAAGGGACTGGGGTGGGTACGAGCAGTACTTC.

This chain connects TRBV10-2 to TRBJ2-7; D uncertain. The germline V and J ends were trimmed by 3 bases and 3 bases, with 3 bases remaining between them. This CDR3 has 11 amino acids. Germline V gene lookup returns CDR1 WSHSY and CDR2 SAAADI. In DNA, the CDR3 is TGCGCCAGCAGTGATGGCTACGAGCAGTACTTC. Translated: CASSDGYEQYF.

The chain couples TRBV6-1 to TRBJ1-2, with D uncertain. Trimming took off 2 bases at V and 2 bases at J, with 6 bases between the two ends. The CDR3 extends over 13 amino acids. Germline CDR1 and CDR2: MNHNS and SASEGT. The CDR3 protein is CASSEFGNYGYTF. In DNA, the CDR3 is TGTGCCAGCAGTGAATTTGGGAACTATGGCTACACCTTC.

The chain is built from TRBV30 and TRBJ1-4; 10 positions match TRBD1. Germline V gene sequence: CDR1 GTSNPN, CDR2 SVGIG (reference sequence). The CDR3 extends over 17 amino acids. V trimming: 0 bases; J trimming: 3 bases; junction bases outside the gene matches: 7. The CDR3 loop is CAWSVSGQGLANEKLFF. In DNA, the CDR3 is TGTGCCTGGAGTGTATCGGGACAGGGGTTGGCTAATGAAAAACTGTTTTTT.

The chain has TRBV6-1 and TRBJ1-5; no clear D gene. Trimming removed 2 bases at V and 7 bases at J, with 12 bases between. Germline V gene lookup returns CDR1 MNHNS and CDR2 SASEGT. This CDR3 contains 14 residues. CDR3 sequence (DNA): TGTGCCAGCAGTGAACTCCGGGAGCAACAGCCCCAGCATTTT. As protein: CASSELREQQPQHF.

The chain couples TRBV18 to TRBJ2-4; D not certain. Trimming took off 6 bases at V and 0 bases at J, with 15 bases between the two ends. The CDR3 length is 16 residues. Germline values: CDR1 KGHSH, CDR2 LQKENI. CDR3 sequence (DNA): TGTGCCAGCTCTCCGTCCCTAGGGCTAGCCAAAAACATTCAGTACTTC. Translation gives CASSPSLGLAKNIQYF.

The chain combines TRBV15 with TRBJ1-6; D not resolved. Trimming pared 1 base from V and 7 bases from J, leaving 14 bases between. This CDR3 comprises 16 residues. CDR1 and CDR2 from the germline V gene are LNHNV and YYDKDF (reference sequence). CDR3 amino acids: CATSRVVGVGNSPLHF. CDR3 bases: TGTGCCACCAGCAGAGTTGTTGGGGTTGGGAATTCACCCCTCCACTTT.

The V call is TRBV5-8, the J call TRBJ2-5; no clear D. The CDR3 covers 16 residues. Germline V gives CDR1 SGHTS, CDR2 YDEGEE. The V end was cut by 4 bases, the J end by 5 bases, with 21 bases between. Here the CDR3 reads CASSVAFRSRWETQYF. The CDR3 bases are TGTGCCAGCAGCGTGGCATTTAGGTCTAGGTGGGAGACCCAGTACTTC.

The chain employs TRBV19 and TRBJ2-5; the D is unclear. CDR1 is LNHDA, CDR2 SQIVND, per germline (reference sequence). The CDR3 is made up of 14 amino acids. V was cut by 5 bases and J by 2 bases, with 12 bases left in between. The CDR3 DNA follows: TGTGCCAGTAGTCTTGGACGAACGCAAGAGACCCAGTACTTC. Residues: CASSLGRTQETQYF.

The chain recombines TRBV29-1 with TRBJ1-1; TRBD1 matches at 9 bases. Trimming cost V 6 bases and J 0 bases; bases outside gene matches: 2. Germline V lookup: CDR1 SQVTM, CDR2 ANQGSEA. CDR3 length: 13 residues. The CDR3 sequence is CSVRQGVNTEAFF. The CDR3 nucleotides read TGCAGCGTACGACAGGGGGTGAACACTGAAGCTTTCTTT.

The V gene is TRBV10-3, the J gene TRBJ2-7; 8 bases match TRBD1. In germline, CDR1 is ENHRY, CDR2 SYGVKD. The CDR3 contains 15 residues. V was pared by 3 bases and J by 3 bases, with 7 bases of the junction left unmatched. CDR3 coding DNA: TGTGCCATCAGTGATCTGGTCAGGGGGCACTACGAGCAGTACTTC. Protein: CAISDLVRGHYEQYF.

V and J are TRBV20-1 and TRBJ1-5; weak D call: TRBD1 (5 bases). The germline V and J ends were trimmed by 3 bases and 7 bases, with 7 bases remaining between them. CDR3 length equals 11 residues. CDR1 and CDR2 (germline): DFQATT, SNEGSKA (reference sequence). As DNA, the CDR3 is TGCAGTGCTAGGAGGGGCCAGCCCCAGCATTTT. Encoded protein: CSARRGQPQHF.

This clone was seen once. The V call is TRBV29-1, the J call TRBJ1-2; D is undetermined. Germline CDR1 reads SQVTM; CDR2 reads ANQGSEA. The CDR3 is 14 residues long. V lost 2 bases and J 4 bases, leaving 14 bases between the germline ends. The CDR3 reads CSVELVGVGYGYTF. For the CDR3, the DNA is TGCAGCGTTGAACTAGTGGGAGTGGGCTATGGCTACACCTTC.

The count of this clone is one. V gene TRBV6-5 combines with J gene TRBJ1-4; D remains ambiguous. The V gene's germline CDR1 is MNHEY and CDR2 SVGAGI. CDR3 length: 14 residues. The germline V and J ends were trimmed by 6 bases and 0 bases, with 8 bases remaining between them. CDR3 loop: CASRAGTTNEKLFF. CDR3 in DNA: TGTGCCAGCAGGGCGGGGACAACTAATGAAAAACTGTTTTTT.

V and J are TRBV29-1 and TRBJ1-1; no reliable D call. V gave up 7 bases and J gave up 3 bases, with 6 bases separating them. Per the germline V gene, CDR1 is SQVTM and CDR2 is ANQGSEA. The CDR3 has 10 amino acids. The CDR3 sequence: CSARDTEAFF. The CDR3 DNA follows: TGCAGCGCCCGGGACACTGAAGCTTTCTTT.

The chain recombines TRBV7-9 with TRBJ1-2; D not certain. Trimming left V 5 bases short and J 3 bases short, with 10 bases between. The germline V gene has CDR1 SEHNR and CDR2 FQNEAQ (reference sequence). This CDR3 has 13 residues. In nucleotides, the CDR3 is TGTGCCAGCAGCCCGGACGGATACTATGGCTACACCTTC. Amino acids: CASSPDGYYGYTF.

The V and J genes are TRBV19 and TRBJ1-5; 10 nucleotides line up with TRBD1. The trim removed 5 bases at V and 4 bases at J, leaving 8 bases unmatched. The CDR3 is 16 residues long. The germline V gene encodes CDR1 LNHDA and CDR2 SQIVND (reference sequence). The CDR3 nucleotides are TGTGCCAGTAGTTATTGGGGACAGGGGAGGAATCAGCCCCAGCATTTT. Residues: CASSYWGQGRNQPQHF.